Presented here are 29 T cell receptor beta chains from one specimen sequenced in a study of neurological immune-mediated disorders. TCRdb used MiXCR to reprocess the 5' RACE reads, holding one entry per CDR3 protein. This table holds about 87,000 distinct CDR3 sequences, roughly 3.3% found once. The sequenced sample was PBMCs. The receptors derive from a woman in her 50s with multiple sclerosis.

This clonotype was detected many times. The CDR3 bases are TGCAGCGTTCCCTGGGGCAATGAGCAGTTCTTC. Its protein is CSVPWGNEQFF. The gene calls are TRBV29-1 and TRBJ2-1; no reliable D call. Trimming removed 5 bases at V and 6 bases at J, with 8 bases between. CDR3 length: 11 residues. Germline V lookup: CDR1 SQVTM, CDR2 ANQGSEA.

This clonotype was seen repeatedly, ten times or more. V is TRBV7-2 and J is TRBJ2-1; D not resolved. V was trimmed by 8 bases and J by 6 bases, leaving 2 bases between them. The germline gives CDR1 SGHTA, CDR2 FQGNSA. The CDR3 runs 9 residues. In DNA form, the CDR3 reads TGTGCCAGCCCCAATGAGCAGTTCTTC. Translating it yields CASPNEQFF.

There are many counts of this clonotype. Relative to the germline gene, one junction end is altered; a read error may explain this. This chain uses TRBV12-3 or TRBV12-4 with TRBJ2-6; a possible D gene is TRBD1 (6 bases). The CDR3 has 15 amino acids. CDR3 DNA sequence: TGCGCCAGCAGCTTAGGGGGATCTGGGGCCAACGTCCTGACTTTC. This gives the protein CASSLGGSGANVLTF.

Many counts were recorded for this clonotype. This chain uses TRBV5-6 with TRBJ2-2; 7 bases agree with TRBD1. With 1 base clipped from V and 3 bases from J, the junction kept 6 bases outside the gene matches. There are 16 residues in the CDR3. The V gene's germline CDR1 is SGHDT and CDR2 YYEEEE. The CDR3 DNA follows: TGTGCCAGCAGCTTGTTGACAGGGTTGGACACCGGGGAGCTGTTTTTT. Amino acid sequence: CASSLLTGLDTGELFF.

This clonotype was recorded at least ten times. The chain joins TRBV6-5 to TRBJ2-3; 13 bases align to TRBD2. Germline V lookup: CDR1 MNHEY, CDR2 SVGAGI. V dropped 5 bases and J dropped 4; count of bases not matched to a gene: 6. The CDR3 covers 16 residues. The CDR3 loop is CASSRPGLAGADTQYF. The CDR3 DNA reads TGTGCCAGCAGTCGCCCTGGACTAGCGGGGGCAGATACGCAGTATTTT.

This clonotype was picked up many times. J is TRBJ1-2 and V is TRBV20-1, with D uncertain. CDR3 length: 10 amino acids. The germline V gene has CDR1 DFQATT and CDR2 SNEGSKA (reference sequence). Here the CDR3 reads CGIPNYGYTF. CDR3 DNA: TGCGGAATACCTAACTATGGCTACACCTTC.

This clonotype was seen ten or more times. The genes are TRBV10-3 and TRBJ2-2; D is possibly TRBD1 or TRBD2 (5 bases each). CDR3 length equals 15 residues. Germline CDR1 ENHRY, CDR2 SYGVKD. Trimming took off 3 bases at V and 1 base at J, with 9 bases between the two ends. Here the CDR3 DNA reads TGTGCCATCAGTGATCCGGGACGGAACACCGGGGAGCTGTTTTTT. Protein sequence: CAISDPGRNTGELFF.

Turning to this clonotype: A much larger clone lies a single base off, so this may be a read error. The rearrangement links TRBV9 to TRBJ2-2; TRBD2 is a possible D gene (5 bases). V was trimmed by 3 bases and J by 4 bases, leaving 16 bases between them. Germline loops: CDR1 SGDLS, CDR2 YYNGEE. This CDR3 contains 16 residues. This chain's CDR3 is CASSGEPGNSTGELFF. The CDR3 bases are TGTGCCAGCAGCGGCGAACCGGGAAACTCCACCGGGGAGCTGTTTTTT. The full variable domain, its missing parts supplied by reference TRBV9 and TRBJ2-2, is DSGVTQTPKHLITATGQRVTLRCSPRSGDLSVYWYQQSLDQGLQFLIQYYNGEERAKGNILERFSAQQFPDLHSELNLSSLELGDSALYFCASSGEPGNSTGELFFGEGSRLTVL.

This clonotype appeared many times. The CDR3 here is CASSARALHQPQHF. CDR3 nucleotide sequence: TGTGCCAGCAGCGCCCGGGCCCTTCATCAGCCCCAGCATTTT. The rearrangement links TRBV12-3 or TRBV12-4 to TRBJ1-5; D not resolved. CDR3 size: 14 residues. V shed 6 bases and J shed 5 bases, with 14 bases lying between them.

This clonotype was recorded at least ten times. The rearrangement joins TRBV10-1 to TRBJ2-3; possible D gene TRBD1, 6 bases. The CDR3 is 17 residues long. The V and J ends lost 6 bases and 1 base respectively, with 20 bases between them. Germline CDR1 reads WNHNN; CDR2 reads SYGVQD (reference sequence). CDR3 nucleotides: TGCGCCAGCAGCGACATCAGGGGCGCTGGGGGCACAGATACGCAGTATTTT. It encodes CASSDIRGAGGTDTQYF.

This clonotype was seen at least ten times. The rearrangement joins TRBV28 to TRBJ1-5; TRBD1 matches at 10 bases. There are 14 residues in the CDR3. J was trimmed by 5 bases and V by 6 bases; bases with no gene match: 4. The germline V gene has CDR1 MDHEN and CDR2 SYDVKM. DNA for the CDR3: TGTGCCAGCAGACGACAGGGGGCTGATCAGCCCCAGCATTTT. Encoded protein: CASRRQGADQPQHF.

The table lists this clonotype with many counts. Written as DNA, the CDR3 is TGCAGTGCTAGAGAGACCTTGAGGGACAGCCATAATTCACCCCTCCACTTT. Residues: CSARETLRDSHNSPLHF. The chain employs TRBV20-1 and TRBJ1-6, with 7 bases aligning to TRBD1. Germline CDR1 is DFQATT and CDR2 is SNEGSKA (reference sequence). The CDR3 is 17 residues long. Unmatched junction bases numbered 10, after V lost 0 bases and J lost 5 bases.

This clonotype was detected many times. This chain's CDR3 is CSARRPGQGYEQYF. CDR3 nucleotides: TGCAGTGCTAGACGACCGGGACAGGGCTACGAGCAGTACTTC. The gene calls are TRBV20-1 and TRBJ2-7, with 9 positions matching TRBD1. CDR1 is DFQATT and CDR2 is SNEGSKA in the germline V gene (reference sequence). The trim removed 2 bases at V and 3 bases at J, leaving 5 bases unmatched. The CDR3 has 14 amino acids.

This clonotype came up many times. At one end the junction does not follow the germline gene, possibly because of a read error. CDR3 protein: CASSLDRVNEKLFF. CDR3 in DNA: TGCGCCAGCAGTTTGGACAGGGTAAATGAAAAACTGTTTTTT. The V and J genes are TRBV5-1 and TRBJ1-4, with TRBD1 matching 8 bases. Germline V gives CDR1 SGHRS, CDR2 YFSETQ. This CDR3 spans 14 amino acids.

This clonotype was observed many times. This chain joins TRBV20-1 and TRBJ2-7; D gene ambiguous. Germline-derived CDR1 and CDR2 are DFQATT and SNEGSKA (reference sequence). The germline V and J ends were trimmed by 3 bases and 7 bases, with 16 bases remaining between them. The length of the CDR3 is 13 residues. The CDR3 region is CSASLIAAGEQYF. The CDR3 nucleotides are TGCAGTGCTAGTCTCATCGCCGCCGGAGAGCAGTACTTC.

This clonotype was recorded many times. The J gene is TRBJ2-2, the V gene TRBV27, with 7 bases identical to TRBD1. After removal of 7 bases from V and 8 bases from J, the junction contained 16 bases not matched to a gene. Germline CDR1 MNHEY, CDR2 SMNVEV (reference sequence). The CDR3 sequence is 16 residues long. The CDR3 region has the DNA TGTGCCAGCACGATTGCCCCAACAGGGGTCGGTGGGGAGCTGTTTTTT. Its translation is CASTIAPTGVGGELFF.

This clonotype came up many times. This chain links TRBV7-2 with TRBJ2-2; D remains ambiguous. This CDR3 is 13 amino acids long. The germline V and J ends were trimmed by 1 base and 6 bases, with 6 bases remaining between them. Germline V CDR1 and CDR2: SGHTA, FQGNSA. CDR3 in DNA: TGTGCCAGCAGCTTAGGGGGTTCCGGGGAGCTGTTTTTT. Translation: CASSLGGSGELFF.

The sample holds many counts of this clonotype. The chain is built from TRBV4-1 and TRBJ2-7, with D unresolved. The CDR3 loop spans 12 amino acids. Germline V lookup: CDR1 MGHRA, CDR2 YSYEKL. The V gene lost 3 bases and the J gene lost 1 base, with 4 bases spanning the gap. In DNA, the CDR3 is TGCGCCAGCAGCCACCCATCCTACGAGCAGTACTTC. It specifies CASSHPSYEQYF.

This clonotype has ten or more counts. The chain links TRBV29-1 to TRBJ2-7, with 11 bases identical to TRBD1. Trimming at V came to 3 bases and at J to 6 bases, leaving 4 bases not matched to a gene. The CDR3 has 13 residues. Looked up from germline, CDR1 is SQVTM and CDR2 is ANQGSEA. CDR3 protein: CSVDGQGAVEQYF. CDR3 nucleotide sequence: TGCAGCGTTGACGGACAGGGGGCGGTCGAGCAGTACTTC.

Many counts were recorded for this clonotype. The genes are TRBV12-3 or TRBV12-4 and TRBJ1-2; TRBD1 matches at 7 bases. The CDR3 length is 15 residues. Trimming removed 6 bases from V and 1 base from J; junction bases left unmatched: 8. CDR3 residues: CASREEWDSNYGYTF. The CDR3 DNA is TGTGCCAGCAGAGAAGAGTGGGACAGTAACTATGGCTACACCTTC.

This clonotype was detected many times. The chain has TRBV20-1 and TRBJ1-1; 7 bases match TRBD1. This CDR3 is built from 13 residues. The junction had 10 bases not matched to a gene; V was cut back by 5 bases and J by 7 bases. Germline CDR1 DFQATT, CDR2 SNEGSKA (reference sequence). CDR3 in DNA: TGCAGTGCTCCTCTAACAGGGGCGGATGAAGCTTTCTTT. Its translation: CSAPLTGADEAFF.

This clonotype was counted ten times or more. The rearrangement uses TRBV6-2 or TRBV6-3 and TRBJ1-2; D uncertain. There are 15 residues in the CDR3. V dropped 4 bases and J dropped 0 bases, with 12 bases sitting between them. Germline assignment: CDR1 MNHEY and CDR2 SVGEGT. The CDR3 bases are TGTGCCAGCAGTTTCGGCGTAAGGACTAACTATGGCTACACCTTC. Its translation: CASSFGVRTNYGYTF.

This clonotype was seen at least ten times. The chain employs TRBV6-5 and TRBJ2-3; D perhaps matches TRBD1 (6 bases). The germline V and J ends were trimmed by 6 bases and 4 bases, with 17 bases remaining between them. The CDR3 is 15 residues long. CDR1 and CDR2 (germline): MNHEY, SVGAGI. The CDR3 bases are TGTGCCAGCAGCTCACGAAACAGGGCTTCAGATACGCAGTATTTT. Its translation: CASSSRNRASDTQYF.

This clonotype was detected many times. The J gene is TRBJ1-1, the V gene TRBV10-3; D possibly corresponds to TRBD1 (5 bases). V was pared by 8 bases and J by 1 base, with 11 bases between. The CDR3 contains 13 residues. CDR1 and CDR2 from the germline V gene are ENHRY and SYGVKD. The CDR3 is CAISPGKNTEAFF. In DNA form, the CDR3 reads TGTGCCATCTCGCCAGGGAAGAACACTGAAGCTTTCTTT.

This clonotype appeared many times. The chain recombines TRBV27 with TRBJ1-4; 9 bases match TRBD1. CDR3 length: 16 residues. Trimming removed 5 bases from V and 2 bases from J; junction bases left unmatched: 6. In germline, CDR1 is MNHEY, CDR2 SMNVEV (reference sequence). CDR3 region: CASSPRDRVTNEKLFF. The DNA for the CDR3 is TGTGCCAGCAGTCCCCGGGACAGGGTCACTAATGAAAAACTGTTTTTT.

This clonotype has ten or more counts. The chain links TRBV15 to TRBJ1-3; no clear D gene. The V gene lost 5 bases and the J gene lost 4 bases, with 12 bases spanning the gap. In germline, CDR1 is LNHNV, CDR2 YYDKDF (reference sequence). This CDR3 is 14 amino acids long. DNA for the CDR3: TGTGCCACCAGCGCAGCCAGTCGGGGAAACACCATATATTTT. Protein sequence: CATSAASRGNTIYF.

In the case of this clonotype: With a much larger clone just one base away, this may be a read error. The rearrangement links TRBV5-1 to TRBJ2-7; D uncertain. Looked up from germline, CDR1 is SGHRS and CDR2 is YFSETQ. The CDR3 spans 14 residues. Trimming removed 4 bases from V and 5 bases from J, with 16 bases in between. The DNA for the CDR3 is TGCGCCAGCAGCGTGGGAAACCTCATCCACGAGCAGTACTTC. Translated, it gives CASSVGNLIHEQYF. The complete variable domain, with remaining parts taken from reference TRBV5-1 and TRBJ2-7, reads KAGVTQTPRYLIKTRGQQVTLSCSPISGHRSVSWYQQTPGQGLQFLFEYFSETQRNKGNFPGRFSGRQFSNSRSEMNVSTLELGDSALYLCASSVGNLIHEQYFGPGTRLTVT.

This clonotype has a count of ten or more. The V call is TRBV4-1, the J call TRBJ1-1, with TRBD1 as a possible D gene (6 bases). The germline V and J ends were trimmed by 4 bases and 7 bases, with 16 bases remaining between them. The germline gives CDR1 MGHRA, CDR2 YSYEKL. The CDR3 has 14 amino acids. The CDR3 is CASSRTDGTSEAFF. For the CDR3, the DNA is TGCGCCAGCAGCCGAACAGACGGGACAAGTGAAGCTTTCTTT.

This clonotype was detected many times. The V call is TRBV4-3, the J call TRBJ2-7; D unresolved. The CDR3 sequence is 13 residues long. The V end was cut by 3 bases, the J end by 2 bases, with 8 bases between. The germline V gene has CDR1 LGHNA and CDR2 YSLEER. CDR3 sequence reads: CASSQNTAYEQYF. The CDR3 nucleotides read TGCGCCAGCAGCCAGAACACCGCCTACGAGCAGTACTTC.